Listed below are T cell receptor beta chains from one sample, sequenced in a study of T cell responses to AZD1222 COVID-19 vaccine. Generated by immunoSEQ multiplex PCR, the TCRdb table keeps only in-frame clones and is missing some. The profile shows over 130,000 clones, around 89% of them singletons. Sample: peripheral blood, taken on day 0 of AZD1222 vaccination. Source of these receptors: an adult in good health. CDR3s include the opening cysteine and the closing phenylalanine or tryptophan. D genes are given only for firm matches. Part of the rows lack a size; the others show once, few, many or a class for expanded clones.

clone_size	v_call	d_call	j_call	cdr3_aa	cdr3_nt
-	TRBV5-4	-	TRBJ2-3	CASSLNWARWGF	TGTGCCAGCAGCTTGAATTGGGCTAGGTGGGGTTTT
-	TRBV4-1	-	TRBJ2-1	CASSPGGAGRESYNEQFF	TGCGCCAGCAGCCCAGGGGGCGCAGGGCGGGAGTCCTACAATGAGCAGTTCTTC
-	TRBV27	-	TRBJ1-2	CASRSANYGYTF	TGTGCCAGCCGTTCAGCGAACTATGGCTACACCTTC
-	TRBV6-5	TRBD2	TRBJ2-3	CASSFSGNMPDTQYF	TGTGCCAGCAGTTTCAGCGGGAACATGCCAGATACGCAGTATTTT
-	TRBV7-8	-	TRBJ1-2	CASSLGIGANYGYTF	TGTGCCAGCAGCTTAGGAATTGGAGCTAACTATGGCTACACCTTC
-	TRBV18	TRBD1	TRBJ2-2	CASSPRQGGAGELFF	TGTGCCAGCTCACCACGACAGGGTGGGGCCGGGGAGCTGTTTTTT
-	TRBV30	TRBD1	TRBJ2-5	CAWSPGGETQYF	TGTGCCTGGAGCCCAGGGGGAGAGACCCAGTACTTC
many	TRBV11-1	-	TRBJ1-3	CASSRFGQSGNTIYF	TGTGCCAGCAGCCGCTTCGGGCAGTCGGGAAACACCATATATTTT
-	TRBV4-1	-	TRBJ2-5	CASSQVPGSETQYF	TGCGCCAGCAGCCAAGTACCGGGGTCCGAGACCCAGTACTTC
-	TRBV6-4	-	TRBJ2-3	CASSGGAARDTQYF	TGTGCCAGCTCTGGCGGGGCCGCGAGGGATACGCAGTATTTT
-	TRBV11-2	-	TRBJ1-2	CASGGGGGLYGYTF	TGTGCCAGCGGAGGGGGAGGCGGCCTCTATGGCTACACCTTC
-	TRBV5-1	-	TRBJ2-7	CASSLVGYEQYF	TGCGCCAGCAGCTTGGTGGGCTACGAGCAGTACTTC
-	TRBV19	-	TRBJ2-7	CASSRYRQAGYEQYF	TGTGCCAGTAGTCGGTATCGGCAGGCAGGCTACGAGCAGTACTTC
-	TRBV30	-	TRBJ1-3	CAWRGKGGSGNTIYF	TGTGCCTGGAGGGGAAAGGGGGGGTCTGGAAACACCATATATTTT
-	TRBV18	TRBD1	TRBJ2-1	CASSPDRGPGNEQFF	TGTGCCAGCTCACCAGACAGGGGGCCAGGGAATGAGCAGTTCTTC
-	TRBV7-8	-	TRBJ2-2	CASSYLTNTGELFF	TGTGCCAGCAGCTACCTTACTAACACCGGGGAGCTGTTTTTT
-	TRBV6-2/TRBV6-3	TRBD2	TRBJ2-1	CASSPPALRGARLAGAYNEQFF	TGTGCCAGCAGCCCTCCTGCCCTCAGGGGTGCCCGGCTAGCGGGAGCCTACAATGAGCAGTTCTTC
-	TRBV4-2	-	TRBJ1-3	CASSPYNSAHSGNTIYF	TGTGCCAGCAGCCCATACAACAGCGCGCACTCTGGAAACACCATATATTTT
-	TRBV30	-	TRBJ1-6	CAWRELNNSPLHF	TGTGCCTGGAGAGAACTCAACAATTCACCCCTCCACTTT
-	TRBV27	TRBD2	TRBJ2-1	CASSLFGTSGRDEQFF	TGTGCCAGCAGTTTATTTGGGACTAGCGGCCGGGATGAGCAGTTCTTC